The following is a T cell receptor (beta chain) sequence with its context. This sample stems from a study of control samples from healthy donors and cancer patients. Profiling relied on immunoSEQ multiplex PCR, and the TCRdb table lists in-frame clones only, not all of them. The sample lists about 410,000 clones, 90% occurring once. The sequencing input was PBMCs. The receptor was derived from a man aged 35 to 55 with head and neck cancer.

The DNA of the CDR3 is TGTGCCAGCAGCCTTTCGTCCCGACTAGCGGGAGCTGGAGCCGGGGAGCTGTTTTTT. This translates into CASSLSSRLAGAGAGELFF. This chain connects TRBV7-2 to TRBJ2-2, with TRBD2 matching over 12 bases. The J segment lost 6 bases and the V segment lost 5 bases, leaving 16 bases of the junction unmatched. Germline CDR1 SGHTA, CDR2 FQGNSA. The CDR3 sequence is 19 residues long.